These 26 T cell receptor beta chains came from one sample sequenced in a study of graft-versus-host responses after intestinal transplantation. Their specific antigens are unknown. Here immunoSEQ multiplex PCR was the method, and the copy in TCRdb shows in-frame clones only, minus some. This table holds 100,000 to 120,000 clones, about 93% found once. The specimen comprised unstimulated CD8+ T cells sorted from spleen or lymph node cells, sampled before intestinal transplant. The receptors were gathered from a human donor who received an intestinal transplant.

The V call is TRBV9, the J call TRBJ1-4, with D tentatively TRBD1 (5 bases). This CDR3 is 14 amino acids long. V was trimmed by 4 bases and J by 2 bases, leaving 9 bases between them. Germline V CDR1 and CDR2: SGDLS, YYNGEE. In nucleotides, the CDR3 is TGTGCCAGCAGCTGGGACGGTACTAATGAAAAACTGTTTTTT. Encoded protein: CASSWDGTNEKLFF. The variable domain in full, with the rest retrieved from reference TRBV9 and TRBJ1-4, is DSGVTQTPKHLITATGQRVTLRCSPRSGDLSVYWYQQSLDQGLQFLIQYYNGEERAKGNILERFSAQQFPDLHSELNLSSLELGDSALYFCASSWDGTNEKLFFGSGTQLSVL.

To note about this clone: Other nucleotide sequences in the sample specify the same CDR3. The V gene is TRBV6-5, the J gene TRBJ1-2; no definite D call. The CDR3 loop spans 13 amino acids. Germline CDR1 is MNHEY and CDR2 is SVGAGI. Trimming shortened V by 2 bases and J by 4 bases, and 8 bases separated the two germline ends. This CDR3 is CASSYGGSYGYTF. CDR3 nucleotides: TGTGCCAGCAGTTACGGTGGATCCTATGGCTACACCTTC.

This clone has a single count. V and J are TRBV27 and TRBJ1-4, with D maybe TRBD1 (6 bases). The CDR3 spans 13 residues. Looked up from germline, CDR1 is MNHEY and CDR2 is SMNVEV (reference sequence). The CDR3 sequence is CASRGGALEKLFF. The CDR3 region has the DNA TGTGCATCGAGGGGGGGCGCCTTGGAAAAACTGTTTTTT.

This chain links TRBV11-2 with TRBJ2-1; perhaps TRBD2 as D (6 bases). Germline V gene lookup returns CDR1 SGHAT and CDR2 FQNNGV. CDR3 size: 14 residues. V gave up 5 bases and J gave up 7 bases, with 15 bases separating them. CDR3 sequence reads: CASSPGILANEQFF. As DNA, the CDR3 is TGTGCCAGCAGCCCGGGTATACTAGCTAATGAGCAGTTCTTC. Together with reference TRBV11-2 and TRBJ2-1, the CDR3 gives the full variable domain: EAGVAQSPRYKIIEKRQSVAFWCNPISGHATLYWYQQILGQGPKLLIQFQNNGVVDDSQLPKDRFSAERLKGVDSTLKIQPAKLEDSAVYLCASSPGILANEQFFGPGTRLTVL.

The gene calls are TRBV19 and TRBJ2-5; perhaps TRBD1 as D (5 bases). The J call is in doubt because the DNA end fits TRBJ2-7 better. Germline CDR1 and CDR2: LNHDA and SQIVND (reference sequence). The CDR3 spans 14 residues. This CDR3 is CASSIDSGSYEQYF. Written as DNA, the CDR3 is TGTGCCAGTAGTATTGACAGTGGCTCCTACGAGCAGTACTTC.

V is TRBV5-6 and J is TRBJ2-7; 8 positions match TRBD2. The V segment lost 3 bases and the J segment 0 bases; nucleotides outside the gene matches: 2. This CDR3 contains 14 residues. Germline V lookup: CDR1 SGHDT, CDR2 YYEEEE. The CDR3 region is CASSWTSSSYEQYF. In DNA, the CDR3 is TGTGCCAGCAGCTGGACTAGCAGCTCCTACGAGCAGTACTTC. Filled out from reference TRBV5-6 and TRBJ2-7, the complete variable domain reads DAGVTQSPTHLIKTRGQQVTLRCSPKSGHDTVSWYQQALGQGPQFIFQYYEEEERQRGNFPDRFSGHQFPNYSSELNVNALLLGDSALYLCASSWTSSSYEQYFGPGTRLTVT.

The rearrangement links TRBV7-8 to TRBJ2-7; 7 bases agree with TRBD2. The J segment lost 0 bases and the V segment lost 0 bases, leaving 5 bases of the junction unmatched. Germline CDR1 SGHVS, CDR2 FQNEAQ. This CDR3 is 16 amino acids long. The CDR3 region has the DNA TGTGCCAGCAGCTTAGCGGGGAGGGACCCCTCCTACGAGCAGTACTTC. This gives the protein CASSLAGRDPSYEQYF.

The chain employs TRBV9 and TRBJ2-1; D gene ambiguous. The CDR3 consists of 14 residues. The V gene lost 1 base and the J gene lost 6 bases, with 11 bases spanning the gap. Germline lookup yields CDR1 SGDLS and CDR2 YYNGEE. The CDR3 is CASSVWGDPNEQFF. The CDR3, as DNA: TGTGCCAGCAGCGTATGGGGTGACCCCAATGAGCAGTTCTTC. Drawing the rest from reference TRBV9 and TRBJ2-1, the complete variable domain is DSGVTQTPKHLITATGQRVTLRCSPRSGDLSVYWYQQSLDQGLQFLIQYYNGEERAKGNILERFSAQQFPDLHSELNLSSLELGDSALYFCASSVWGDPNEQFFGPGTRLTVL.

This clone was seen a single time. The rearrangement links TRBV7-9 to TRBJ2-1, with 7 positions matching TRBD1. The CDR3 runs to 15 residues. J was trimmed by 4 bases and V by 0 bases; bases with no gene match: 3. The V gene's germline CDR1 is SEHNR and CDR2 FQNEAQ (reference sequence). CDR3 sequence reads: CASSLAGDSYNEQFF. The DNA of the CDR3 is TGTGCCAGCAGCTTAGCGGGGGACAGTTACAATGAGCAGTTCTTC. The full variable domain, rest sourced from reference TRBV7-9 and TRBJ2-1, is DTGVSQNPRHKITKRGQNVTFRCDPISEHNRLYWYRQTLGQGPEFLTYFQNEAQLEKSRLLSDRFSAERPKGSFSTLEIQRTEQGDSAMYLCASSLAGDSYNEQFFGPGTRLTVL.

This chain joins TRBV21-1 and TRBJ2-4; the table's D call, TRBD2, has no DNA check behind it. TRBV21-1 is labeled a pseudogene. The CDR3 has 20 residues. The CDR3 is CAATTRGGLAVLLAKNIQYF. The CDR3 coding sequence is TGTGCCGCCACAACCCGAGGGGGACTAGCGGTCCTTCTAGCCAAAAACATTCAGTACTTC.

CDR3 DNA sequence: TGTGCCATCAGTCAACAGGCTGGAGGCACAGATACGCAGTATTTT. This sequence encodes CAISQQAGGTDTQYF. V usage is TRBV10-3 and J usage is TRBJ2-3; possible D gene TRBD1, 5 bases. CDR1 and CDR2 (germline): ENHRY, SYGVKD. The CDR3 has 15 residues. V was pared by 5 bases and J by 1 base, with 13 bases between.

The genes are TRBV7-9 and TRBJ1-2, with D possibly matching TRBD1 (5 bases). Between the trimmed V and J ends, which lost 3 bases and 8 bases, there was a span of 10 bases. The CDR3 has 12 amino acids. Germline V gene sequence: CDR1 SEHNR, CDR2 FQNEAQ (reference sequence). CDR3 region: CASSFGTEGYTF. CDR3 nucleotide sequence: TGTGCCAGCAGCTTTGGGACCGAAGGCTACACCTTC.

This chain links TRBV7-9 with TRBJ2-1, with TRBD1 matching 9 bases. The CDR3 runs to 16 residues. J was trimmed by 2 bases and V by 5 bases; bases with no gene match: 7. Germline CDR1 is SEHNR and CDR2 is FQNEAQ (reference sequence). CDR3 sequence (DNA): TGTGCCAGCAGCGAAACAGGGGGCCTCGCCTACAATGAGCAGTTCTTC. Protein product: CASSETGGLAYNEQFF.

The chain has TRBV19 and TRBJ1-3; no firm D call. Germline lookup yields CDR1 LNHDA and CDR2 SQIVND (reference sequence). V was cut by 3 bases and J by 11 bases, with 14 bases left in between. There are 13 residues in the CDR3. The CDR3 region has the DNA TGTGCCAGTAGTATCTCGGGAGGGCGGCCCATATATTTT. This translates into CASSISGGRPIYF.

The chain uses TRBV5-1 and TRBJ2-1; 13 nucleotides match TRBD2. The CDR3 runs 16 residues. The J segment lost 7 bases and the V segment lost 4 bases, leaving 8 bases of the junction unmatched. Germline CDR1 and CDR2: SGHRS and YFSETQ. DNA of the CDR3: TGCGCCAGCAGCCTCGGACTAGCGGGAGCCTTTAATGAGCAGTTCTTC. This codes for CASSLGLAGAFNEQFF.

The V and J genes are TRBV7-6 and TRBJ2-3, with 9 bases identical to TRBD2. The CDR3 sequence is 16 residues long. Germline V lookup: CDR1 SGHVS, CDR2 FNYEAQ. The junction had 5 bases not matched to a gene; V was cut back by 1 base and J by 3 bases. The CDR3 protein is CASSLVAGESTDTQYF. The DNA for the CDR3 is TGTGCCAGCAGCTTAGTAGCGGGAGAGTCGACAGATACGCAGTATTTT.

The chain carries TRBV7-9 and TRBJ2-3, with D unresolved. Germline CDR1 and CDR2: SEHNR and FQNEAQ (reference sequence). CDR3 length: 13 amino acids. CDR3 loop: CASCVEPTDTQYF. The CDR3 DNA sequence: TGTGCGTCCTGTGTCGAGCCTACCGATACGCAGTATTTT.

The chain employs TRBV28 and TRBJ2-7; possibly TRBD2 for D (5 bases). Deletions cut 6 bases from V and 4 bases from J, with 16 bases between. The germline V gene has CDR1 MDHEN and CDR2 SYDVKM. The CDR3 is 14 residues long. CDR3 sequence reads: CASRTILGRYEQYF. The DNA of the CDR3 is TGTGCCAGCAGGACTATATTGGGCAGATACGAGCAGTACTTC.

The CDR3 DNA reads TGTGCCAGCAGCTCCGGTGGAATGGGCTGGAACACTGAAGCTTTCTTT. Its protein is CASSSGGMGWNTEAFF. The chain links TRBV7-6 to TRBJ1-1, with D hard to call. This CDR3 is built from 16 residues. Germline V gives CDR1 SGHVS, CDR2 FNYEAQ. V shed 4 bases and J shed 1 base, with 16 bases lying between them.

V gene TRBV5-4 combines with J gene TRBJ1-2; 9 bases align to TRBD1. CDR3 length: 14 amino acids. Germline CDR1 and CDR2: SGHNT and YYREEE (reference sequence). The V and J ends lost 0 bases and 8 bases, in that order; junction bases with no gene match: 5. The CDR3 sequence is CASSLGTGARGYTF. CDR3 in DNA: TGTGCCAGCAGCTTGGGGACAGGGGCAAGGGGCTACACCTTC.

The V call is TRBV5-1, the J call TRBJ2-1; D is uncertain. V was cut by 2 bases and J by 7 bases, with 7 bases left in between. Germline V gene data show CDR1 as SGHRS and CDR2 as YFSETQ. This CDR3 comprises 12 residues. CDR3 in DNA: TGCGCCAGCAGCTTAGGAGCGAATGAGCAGTTCTTC. Protein sequence: CASSLGANEQFF.

J is TRBJ2-5 and V is TRBV5-4; D may be TRBD2 (6 bases). The CDR3 has 13 amino acids. CDR1 is SGHNT, CDR2 YYREEE, per germline (reference sequence). Trimming stripped 2 bases from V and 5 bases from J, with 10 bases between. The CDR3 DNA sequence: TGTGCCAGCAGCTTTGGGGGAGGCGAGACCCAGTACTTC. This gives the protein CASSFGGGETQYF.

The gene calls are TRBV6-1 and TRBJ1-2; possibly TRBD1 for D (6 bases). The CDR3 runs 13 residues. In germline, CDR1 is MNHNS, CDR2 SASEGT. V lost 3 bases, J lost 5 bases, and 10 bases lay in between. This CDR3 reads CASSEGDTYGYTF. DNA of the CDR3: TGTGCCAGCAGTGAGGGGGACACGTATGGCTACACCTTC.

This sequence joins TRBV27 and TRBJ2-3, with D unresolved. V shed 3 bases and J shed 1 base, with 11 bases lying between them. The CDR3 is made up of 15 amino acids. CDR1 MNHEY and CDR2 SMNVEV come from the germline V gene (reference sequence). The CDR3 loop is CASSFWAMGTDTQYF. The CDR3 bases are TGTGCCAGCAGTTTTTGGGCGATGGGCACAGATACGCAGTATTTT.

The V and J genes are TRBV6-5 and TRBJ2-7; 7 bases are shared with TRBD1. The CDR3 is 15 residues long. The V and J ends lost 5 bases and 0 bases, in that order; junction bases with no gene match: 7. Germline CDR1 reads MNHEY; CDR2 reads SVGAGI. The DNA for the CDR3 is TGTGCCAGCAGTGCCACGACAGGGCTCTCCTACGAGCAGTACTTC. This sequence encodes CASSATTGLSYEQYF.

In DNA, the CDR3 is TGTGCCAGCAGTGTGGCGGGGGGAACAGATACGCAGTATTTT. This sequence encodes CASSVAGGTDTQYF. The chain recombines TRBV2 with TRBJ2-3, with 8 bases that match TRBD2. Germline lookup yields CDR1 SNHLY and CDR2 FYNNEI. V lost 4 bases to trimming and J lost 3 bases; unmatched junction nucleotides: 3. The CDR3 is 14 amino acids.